The T cell receptor (beta chain) under discussion was sequenced for a study of T cell repertoires in aging, cancer and after chemotherapy. Study-level findings and limits: Immunological memory after chemotherapy cannot be judged from the repertoire data.

Multiplex touch-down PCR with TRB-A/B primers amplified rearranged V-D-J TRB sequences. TCRdb passed the multiplex PCR reads through MiXCR, listing each CDR3 protein once. The sample lists 13,000 or so distinct CDR3 sequences; 20% to 30% were seen once. This clonotype showed up just a few times. The antigen is not known. The template was genomic DNA from peripheral blood, not RNA. The CDR3 is 12 residues long. Germline-derived CDR1 and CDR2 are MDHEN and SYDVKM. The V gene lost 7 bases and the J gene lost 4 bases, with 10 bases spanning the gap. This chain connects TRBV28 to TRBJ1-2; possibly TRBD1 for D (5 bases). The sequence came from a human donor in good health. Sequenced material: blood. In DNA, the CDR3 is TGTGCCAGCACAGGGAAGGGCTATGGCTACACCTTC. Residues: CASTGKGYGYTF.